The 30 T cell receptor beta chains below all came from one sample that was sequenced in a study of chemoradiotherapy in HPV16-positive cancers. The assay was immunoSEQ multiplex PCR, and TCRdb's table has in-frame clones only and misses some. The table shows about 5,100 clones, with approximately 80% occurring only once. Sequencing used tumor tissue, obtained from a patient who underwent chemoradiotherapy. The receptor source for this set is a human donor with HPV-associated anogenital cancer.

The chain recombines TRBV6-1 with TRBJ1-1, with 8 bases matching TRBD1. Germline CDR1 is MNHNS and CDR2 is SASEGT. This CDR3 region has 15 residues. Trimming removed 2 bases from V and 5 bases from J; junction bases left unmatched: 7. CDR3 bases: TGTGCCAGCAGTGAAATCCCGAGACAGGGGACTGAAGCTTTCTTT. It translates to CASSEIPRQGTEAFF.

The chain employs TRBV10-2 and TRBJ1-1, with D perhaps TRBD1 (5 bases). Per germline, CDR1 WSHSY and CDR2 SAAADI. The CDR3 consists of 21 residues. The V and J ends lost 11 bases and 2 bases respectively, with 39 bases between them. The CDR3 sequence is CASTPEGLDRASLWGNTEAFF. The CDR3 bases are TGCGCCTCTACCCCTGAGGGGTTAGATCGGGCCTCTTTATGGGGAAACACTGAAGCTTTCTTT.

The chain combines TRBV2 with TRBJ2-2; possibly TRBD1 for D (6 bases). Trimming cost V 7 bases and J 6 bases, with 12 bases left between them. Germline lookup yields CDR1 SNHLY and CDR2 FYNNEI. The CDR3 has 13 residues. The CDR3 reads CASTTQGSGELFF. In DNA, the CDR3 is TGTGCCAGCACAACACAGGGATCCGGGGAGCTGTTTTTT.

V and J are TRBV18 and TRBJ1-6; 11 nucleotides line up with TRBD1. CDR3 length equals 16 residues. Germline V CDR1 and CDR2: KGHSH, LQKENI. The ends lost 5 bases at V and 2 bases at J; junction bases unmatched: 2. CDR3 DNA: TGTGCCAGCTCAGTGGGACAGGGGGCCTATAATTCACCCCTCCACTTT. It encodes CASSVGQGAYNSPLHF. The variable domain in full, with the rest retrieved from reference TRBV18 and TRBJ1-6, is NAGVMQNPRHLVRRRGQEARLRCSPMKGHSHVYWYRQLPEEGLKFMVYLQKENIIDESGMPKERFSAEFPKEGPSILRIQQVVRGDSAAYFCASSVGQGAYNSPLHFGNGTRLTVT.

V is TRBV11-2 and J is TRBJ2-2; D is undetermined. The CDR3 contains 13 residues. Germline loops: CDR1 SGHAT, CDR2 FQNNGV. The V and J ends lost 1 base and 5 bases respectively, with 5 bases between them. CDR3 sequence: CASSLVGTGELFF. The CDR3 nucleotides are TGTGCCAGCAGCTTAGTTGGGACCGGGGAGCTGTTTTTT.

The rearrangement uses TRBV5-1 and TRBJ2-1; TRBD2 aligns across 11 bases. In germline, CDR1 is SGHRS, CDR2 YFSETQ. V lost 4 bases, J lost 4 bases, and 7 bases stayed unmatched. The CDR3 has 16 residues. The CDR3 DNA reads TGCGCCAGCAGCGCCAAACTAGCGGGGGTTTACAATGAGCAGTTCTTC. Encoded protein: CASSAKLAGVYNEQFF.

The chain links TRBV2 to TRBJ2-7, with D maybe TRBD2 (6 bases). CDR1 is SNHLY, CDR2 FYNNEI, per germline. The CDR3 totals 15 residues. V was shortened by 3 bases and J by 0 bases, with 12 bases between the two germline ends. The CDR3 DNA reads TGTGCCAGCAGTGATTGGGACGGGGGCTCCTACGAGCAGTACTTC. It encodes CASSDWDGGSYEQYF.

V is TRBV11-2 and J is TRBJ2-7; TRBD2 matches at 11 bases. CDR1 and CDR2 from the germline V gene are SGHAT and FQNNGV. The CDR3 is 16 amino acids. Trimming took 6 bases from V and 3 from J; bases not matched to a gene: 10. CDR3 protein: CASRQRLAGFFYEQYF. The CDR3 DNA is TGTGCCAGCAGACAAAGACTAGCGGGGTTTTTCTACGAGCAGTACTTC.

The chain carries TRBV10-3 and TRBJ1-1, with D unclear. The CDR3 contains 14 residues. Trimming removed 2 bases from V and 6 bases from J, with 13 bases in between. Germline assignment: CDR1 ENHRY and CDR2 SYGVKD. CDR3 in amino acids: CAISETGKRAEAFF. As DNA, the CDR3 is TGTGCCATCAGTGAGACCGGGAAACGGGCTGAAGCTTTCTTT.

The rearrangement joins TRBV28 to TRBJ1-2; D may be TRBD1 (5 bases). Germline V gives CDR1 MDHEN, CDR2 SYDVKM. The CDR3 has 17 amino acids. V lost 6 bases to trimming and J lost 0 bases, with 20 bases between them. This chain's CDR3 is CASRQPGLLAPNYGYTF. The DNA for the CDR3 is TGTGCCAGCAGACAACCAGGGCTGCTAGCTCCTAACTATGGCTACACCTTC.

J is TRBJ2-7 and V is TRBV9, with 11 nucleotides matching TRBD1. The CDR3 totals 16 residues. With 2 bases clipped from V and 1 base from J, the junction kept 5 bases outside the gene matches. Germline CDR1 is SGDLS and CDR2 is YYNGEE. CDR3 in DNA: TGTGCCAGCAGCGTGAAGTGGGACAGGGGGTCCTACGAGCAGTACTTC. It codes for CASSVKWDRGSYEQYF.

J is TRBJ2-1 and V is TRBV4-1; perhaps TRBD2 as D (7 bases). Germline V CDR1 and CDR2: MGHRA, YSYEKL. The V gene lost 0 bases and the J gene lost 0 bases, with 21 bases spanning the gap. The CDR3 is made up of 20 amino acids. The DNA for the CDR3 is TGCGCCAGCAGCCAAGATGATGGTTCTCGGGGGGCGAGCTCCTACAATGAGCAGTTCTTC. It encodes CASSQDDGSRGASSYNEQFF.

The rearrangement joins TRBV6-5 to TRBJ1-1; TRBD1 might be the D (6 bases). Germline V lookup: CDR1 MNHEY, CDR2 SVGAGI. Trimming left V 8 bases short and J 4 bases short, with 14 bases between. This CDR3 region has 13 residues. The CDR3 bases are TGTGCCAGCTCATTCCGGACAGCCACTGAAGCTTTCTTT. Protein: CASSFRTATEAFF.

The V call is TRBV21-1, the J call TRBJ2-7; the DNA was not compared with TRBD2, the D call given in the table. TRBV21-1 is reported as a pseudogene. There are 17 residues in the CDR3. The CDR3 region is CASTLGTSGPSSYEQYF. In nucleotides, the CDR3 is TGTGCCAGCACCCTTGGGACTAGCGGGCCTAGCTCCTACGAGCAGTACTTC.

The V and J genes are TRBV7-9 and TRBJ2-1; 9 bases agree with TRBD2. Germline V gene data show CDR1 as SEHNR and CDR2 as FQNEAQ (reference sequence). There are 16 residues in the CDR3. V shed 3 bases, J shed 4 bases, and the junction held 7 bases outside the gene matches. CDR3 loop: CASSLSLAGTYNEQFF. The CDR3 DNA is TGTGCCAGCAGCTTGTCCCTAGCGGGGACTTACAATGAGCAGTTCTTC.

V and J are TRBV6-5 and TRBJ1-2, with 7 nucleotides matching TRBD1. The CDR3 is 13 residues long. Trimming cost V 4 bases and J 3 bases; bases outside gene matches: 2. The germline gives CDR1 MNHEY, CDR2 SVGAGI. The CDR3 DNA sequence: TGTGCCAGCAGTTCCGACAGGGACTATGGCTACACCTTC. This encodes CASSSDRDYGYTF.

The chain is built from TRBV10-3 and TRBJ2-3; no clear D gene. Germline-derived CDR1 and CDR2 are ENHRY and SYGVKD. V lost 3 bases and J 0 bases, leaving 13 bases between the germline ends. This CDR3 contains 16 residues. The DNA for the CDR3 is TGTGCCATCAGTGATGGTTTGCGGCCCAGCACAGATACGCAGTATTTT. Protein product: CAISDGLRPSTDTQYF.

The chain employs TRBV11-2 and TRBJ2-2; 7 bases agree with TRBD1. This CDR3 region has 15 residues. Per germline, CDR1 SGHAT and CDR2 FQNNGV. J was trimmed by 1 base and V by 1 base; bases with no gene match: 0. CDR3 in amino acids: CASSLGTGNTGELFF. The CDR3 DNA is TGTGCCAGCAGCTTAGGGACAGGGAACACCGGGGAGCTGTTTTTT.

The gene calls are TRBV7-9 and TRBJ2-1, with 9 bases matching TRBD2. This CDR3 region has 18 residues. Germline V lookup: CDR1 SEHNR, CDR2 FQNEAQ (reference sequence). The ends lost 1 base at V and 0 bases at J; junction bases unmatched: 7. CDR3 residues: CASSLGTLAGSSYNEQFF. The CDR3 bases are TGTGCCAGCAGCTTAGGTACGCTAGCGGGGAGCTCCTACAATGAGCAGTTCTTC.

The chain is built from TRBV6-5 and TRBJ2-5, with 10 bases aligning to TRBD1. V gave up 5 bases and J gave up 5 bases; unmatched junction bases: 5. This CDR3 region has 14 residues. Germline V gene sequence: CDR1 MNHEY, CDR2 SVGAGI. CDR3: CASSRQGAGETQYF. In DNA form, the CDR3 reads TGTGCCAGCAGTAGACAGGGGGCTGGGGAGACCCAGTACTTC.

This chain uses TRBV6-1 with TRBJ2-2; possibly TRBD2 for D (7 bases). Germline CDR1 reads MNHNS; CDR2 reads SASEGT. Trimming removed 0 bases from V and 6 bases from J, with 11 bases in between. The length of the CDR3 is 15 residues. The CDR3 DNA reads TGTGCCAGCAGTGAAGCTGCGGGGGCAGCCGGGGAGCTGTTTTTT. Translated, it gives CASSEAAGAAGELFF.

V gene TRBV9 combines with J gene TRBJ1-1; perhaps TRBD1 as D (5 bases). The CDR3 is made up of 16 amino acids. Per the germline V gene, CDR1 is SGDLS and CDR2 is YYNGEE. V lost 0 bases and J 3 bases, leaving 15 bases between the germline ends. CDR3 in amino acids: CASSVEGGAGDTEAFF. CDR3 sequence (DNA): TGTGCCAGCAGCGTAGAAGGAGGGGCCGGGGACACTGAAGCTTTCTTT.

In its sample, this clone was seen a few times. This chain uses TRBV29-1 with TRBJ2-5; no clear D gene. The V end lost 1 base, the J end lost 7 bases, and 7 bases lay between the germline ends. CDR3 size: 11 residues. Germline V gene sequence: CDR1 SQVTM, CDR2 ANQGSEA. CDR3 loop: CSVEGPGTQYF. DNA of the CDR3: TGCAGCGTTGAAGGCCCCGGGACCCAGTACTTC.

This chain links TRBV7-2 with TRBJ2-1; D gene unclear. The CDR3 contains 16 residues. Germline CDR1 reads SGHTA; CDR2 reads FQGNSA. V dropped 2 bases and J dropped 3 bases, with 14 bases sitting between them. CDR3 sequence reads: CASSLSWQLLYNEQFF. CDR3 nucleotides: TGTGCCAGCAGCTTATCATGGCAGTTACTCTACAATGAGCAGTTCTTC. Full variable domain (remainder filled in from reference TRBV7-2 and TRBJ2-1): GAGVSQSPSNKVTEKGKDVELRCDPISGHTALYWYRQSLGQGLEFLIYFQGNSAPDKSGLPSDRFSAERTGGSVSTLTIQRTQQEDSAVYLCASSLSWQLLYNEQFFGPGTRLTVL.

The chain combines TRBV5-1 with TRBJ2-1; TRBD2 agrees at 7 bases. Germline V lookup: CDR1 SGHRS, CDR2 YFSETQ. The V gene end was trimmed by 0 bases and the J gene end by 7 bases; junction bases not matched to a gene: 1. The CDR3 loop spans 13 amino acids. This CDR3 is CASSLGGLNEQFF. DNA of the CDR3: TGCGCCAGCAGCTTGGGGGGACTAAATGAGCAGTTCTTC.

This chain joins TRBV10-3 and TRBJ1-2, with unresolved D. V dropped 5 bases and J dropped 4 bases, with 11 bases sitting between them. The length of the CDR3 is 13 residues. Per the germline V gene, CDR1 is ENHRY and CDR2 is SYGVKD. The CDR3 sequence is CAISRQQFYGYTF. The CDR3 coding sequence is TGTGCCATCAGTAGGCAGCAGTTCTATGGCTACACCTTC.

The chain combines TRBV5-4 with TRBJ2-3, with 14 bases lining up with TRBD2. The CDR3 covers 16 residues. Trimming took 4 bases from V and 3 from J; bases not matched to a gene: 4. Looked up from germline, CDR1 is SGHNT and CDR2 is YYREEE (reference sequence). The CDR3: CASSTGTSGRTDTQYF. The CDR3, as DNA: TGTGCCAGCAGCACCGGGACTAGCGGGAGAACAGATACGCAGTATTTT. Drawing the rest from reference TRBV5-4 and TRBJ2-3, the complete variable domain is ETGVTQSPTHLIKTRGQQVTLRCSSQSGHNTVSWYQQALGQGPQFIFQYYREEENGRGNFPPRFSGLQFPNYSSELNVNALELDDSALYLCASSTGTSGRTDTQYFGPGTRLTVL.

The gene calls are TRBV7-2 and TRBJ2-7; D is possibly TRBD1 (5 bases). V gave up 3 bases and J gave up 1 base, with 13 bases separating them. In germline, CDR1 is SGHTA, CDR2 FQGNSA. The CDR3 consists of 15 residues. The CDR3 spells CASSFRAGRSYEQYF. DNA of the CDR3: TGTGCCAGCAGCTTTAGGGCAGGGCGGTCCTACGAGCAGTACTTC. Filled out from reference TRBV7-2 and TRBJ2-7, the complete variable domain reads GAGVSQSPSNKVTEKGKDVELRCDPISGHTALYWYRQSLGQGLEFLIYFQGNSAPDKSGLPSDRFSAERTGGSVSTLTIQRTQQEDSAVYLCASSFRAGRSYEQYFGPGTRLTVT.

For the CDR3, the DNA is TGTGCCAGCAGCCAAGATAGGGGTAGCGGGAAGACAGATACGCAGTATTTT. As protein: CASSQDRGSGKTDTQYF. This chain uses TRBV4-2 with TRBJ2-3; 8 bases line up with TRBD2. This CDR3 spans 17 amino acids. Germline values: CDR1 LGHNA, CDR2 YNFKEQ. V lost 0 bases, J lost 3 bases, and 8 bases stayed unmatched.

The chain employs TRBV5-1 and TRBJ1-1; 8 bases are a match to TRBD1. The CDR3 is made up of 14 amino acids. Trimming at V came to 5 bases and at J to 4 bases, leaving 7 bases not matched to a gene. Germline-derived CDR1 and CDR2 are SGHRS and YFSETQ. CDR3: CASSGQGTSTEAFF. The CDR3 nucleotides read TGCGCCAGCAGTGGACAGGGAACAAGCACTGAAGCTTTCTTT.